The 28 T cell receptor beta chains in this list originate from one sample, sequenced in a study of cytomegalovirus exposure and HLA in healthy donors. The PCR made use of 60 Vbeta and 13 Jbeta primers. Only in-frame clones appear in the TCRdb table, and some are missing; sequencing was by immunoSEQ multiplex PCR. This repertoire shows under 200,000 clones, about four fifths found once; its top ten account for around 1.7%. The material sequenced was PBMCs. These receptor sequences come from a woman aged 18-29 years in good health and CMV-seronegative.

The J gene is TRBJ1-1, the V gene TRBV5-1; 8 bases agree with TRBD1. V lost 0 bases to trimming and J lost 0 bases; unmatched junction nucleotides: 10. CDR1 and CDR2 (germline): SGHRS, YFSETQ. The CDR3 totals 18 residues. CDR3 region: CASSLGQGADNLNTEAFF. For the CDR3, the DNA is TGCGCCAGCAGCTTGGGGCAGGGGGCAGATAACCTGAACACTGAAGCTTTCTTT.

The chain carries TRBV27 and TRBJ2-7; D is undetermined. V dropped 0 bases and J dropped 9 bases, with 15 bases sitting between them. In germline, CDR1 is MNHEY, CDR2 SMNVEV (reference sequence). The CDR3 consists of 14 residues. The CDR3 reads CASSLSGFPERQYF. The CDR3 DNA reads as TGTGCCAGCAGTTTATCTGGATTCCCCGAGCGGCAGTACTTC.

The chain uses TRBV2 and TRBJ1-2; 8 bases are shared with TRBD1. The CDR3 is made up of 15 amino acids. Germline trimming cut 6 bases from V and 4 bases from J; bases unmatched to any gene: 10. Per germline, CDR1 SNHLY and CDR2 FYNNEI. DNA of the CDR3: TGTGCCAGCAGCCTACCACAGGGGGTATCCTATGGCTACACCTTC. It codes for CASSLPQGVSYGYTF. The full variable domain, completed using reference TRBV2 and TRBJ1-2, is EPEVTQTPSHQVTQMGQEVILRCVPISNHLYFYWYRQILGQKVEFLVSFYNNEISEKSEIFDDQFSVERPDGSNFTLKIRSTKLEDSAMYFCASSLPQGVSYGYTFGSGTRLTVV.

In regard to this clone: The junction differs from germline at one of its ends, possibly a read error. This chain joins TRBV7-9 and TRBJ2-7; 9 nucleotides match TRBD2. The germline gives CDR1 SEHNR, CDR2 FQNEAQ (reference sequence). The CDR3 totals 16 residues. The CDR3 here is CSSSRPPLAGSDAQYF. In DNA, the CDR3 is TGTTCCAGCAGCCGTCCACCTCTAGCGGGGTCCGATGCGCAGTACTTC. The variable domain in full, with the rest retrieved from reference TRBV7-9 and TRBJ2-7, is DTGVSQNPRHKITKRGQNVTFRCDPISEHNRLYWYRQTLGQGPEFLTYFQNEAQLEKSRLLSDRFSAERPKGSFSTLEIQRTEQGDSAMYLCSSSRPPLAGSDAQYFGPGTRLTVT.

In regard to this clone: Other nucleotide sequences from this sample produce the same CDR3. The CDR3 DNA follows: TGTGCCAGCAGCGCAAGGGGAGGGACTAGCTCCATGGGTAACACCGGGGAGCTGTTTTTT. Its protein product is CASSARGGTSSMGNTGELFF. The chain couples TRBV9 to TRBJ2-2, with 9 bases fitting TRBD2. Losses at the gene ends were 3 bases for V and 2 bases for J; bases not matched to a gene: 17. CDR1 is SGDLS, CDR2 YYNGEE, per germline. The CDR3 extends over 20 amino acids.

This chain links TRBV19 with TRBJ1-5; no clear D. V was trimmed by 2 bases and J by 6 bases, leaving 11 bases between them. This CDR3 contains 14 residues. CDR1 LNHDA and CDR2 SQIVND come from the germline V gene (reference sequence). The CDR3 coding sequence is TGTGCCAGTAGTATATATAAGGGAGGTCAGCCCCAGCATTTT. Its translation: CASSIYKGGQPQHF. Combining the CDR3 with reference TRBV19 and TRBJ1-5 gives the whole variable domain DGGITQSPKYLFRKEGQNVTLSCEQNLNHDAMYWYRQDPGQGLRLIYYSQIVNDFQKGDIAEGYSVSREKKESFPLTVTSAQKNPTAFYLCASSIYKGGQPQHFGDGTRLSIL.

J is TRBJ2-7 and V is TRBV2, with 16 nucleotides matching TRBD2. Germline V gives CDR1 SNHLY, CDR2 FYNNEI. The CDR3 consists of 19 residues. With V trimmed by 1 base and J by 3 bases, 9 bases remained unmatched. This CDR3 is CASSEVGTSGRAVGYEQYV. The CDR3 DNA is TGTGCCAGCAGTGAAGTTGGGACTAGCGGGAGGGCCGTTGGCTACGAGCAGTACGTC.

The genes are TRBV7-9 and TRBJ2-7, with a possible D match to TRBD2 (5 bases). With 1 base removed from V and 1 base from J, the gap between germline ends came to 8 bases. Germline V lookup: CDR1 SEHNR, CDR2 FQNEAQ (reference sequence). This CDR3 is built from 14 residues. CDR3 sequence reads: CASSLGGASYEQYV. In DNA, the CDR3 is TGTGCCAGCAGCTTAGGGGGAGCTTCCTACGAGCAGTACGTC.

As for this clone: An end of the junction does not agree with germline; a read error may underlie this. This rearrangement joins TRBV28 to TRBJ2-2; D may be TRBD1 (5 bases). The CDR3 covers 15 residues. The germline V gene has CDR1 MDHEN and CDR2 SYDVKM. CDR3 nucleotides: TGTGCCGGCAGCACAGGTTTTAAAGACACCGGGGAGCTGTTTTTT. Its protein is CAGSTGFKDTGELFF.

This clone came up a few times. The DNA of the CDR3 is TGTGCCAGCAGCCAAGGGGACAGGGACGGCTCCTACGAGCAGTACTTC. Translated, it gives CASSQGDRDGSYEQYF. The gene calls are TRBV4-2 and TRBJ2-7; the match to TRBD1 covers 9 bases. The ends lost 1 base at V and 0 bases at J; junction bases unmatched: 4. CDR1 and CDR2 from the germline V gene are LGHNA and YNFKEQ. The CDR3 sequence is 16 residues long.

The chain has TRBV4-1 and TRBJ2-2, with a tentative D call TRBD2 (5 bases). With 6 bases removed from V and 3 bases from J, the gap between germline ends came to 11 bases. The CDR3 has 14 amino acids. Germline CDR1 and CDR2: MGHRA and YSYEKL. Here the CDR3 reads CASSLTSDTGELFF. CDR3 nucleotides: TGCGCCAGCAGTCTAACTAGTGACACCGGGGAGCTGTTTTTT.

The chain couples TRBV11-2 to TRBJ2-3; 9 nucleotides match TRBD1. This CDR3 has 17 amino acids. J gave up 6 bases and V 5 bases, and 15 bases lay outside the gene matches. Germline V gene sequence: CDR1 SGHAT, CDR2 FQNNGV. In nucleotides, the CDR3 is TGTGCCAGCAGCCCGCCCCAACAGGGGGCTCGGGTGGATACGCAGTATTTT. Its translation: CASSPPQQGARVDTQYF.

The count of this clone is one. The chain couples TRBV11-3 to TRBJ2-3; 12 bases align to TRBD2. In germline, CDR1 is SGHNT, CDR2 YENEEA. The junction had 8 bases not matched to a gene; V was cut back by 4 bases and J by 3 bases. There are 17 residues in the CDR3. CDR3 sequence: CASSWGGLAGTTDTQYF. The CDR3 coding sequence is TGTGCCAGCAGCTGGGGTGGACTAGCGGGGACAACAGATACGCAGTATTTT.

Here the CDR3 DNA reads TGTGCCATCAGTGATTCCCCCGGACTAGCGGGAACAGATACGCAGTATTTT. This encodes CAISDSPGLAGTDTQYF. This chain links TRBV10-3 with TRBJ2-3; 12 bases agree with TRBD2. CDR3 size: 17 residues. Per germline, CDR1 ENHRY and CDR2 SYGVKD. V trimming: 3 bases; J trimming: 3 bases; junction bases outside the gene matches: 7.

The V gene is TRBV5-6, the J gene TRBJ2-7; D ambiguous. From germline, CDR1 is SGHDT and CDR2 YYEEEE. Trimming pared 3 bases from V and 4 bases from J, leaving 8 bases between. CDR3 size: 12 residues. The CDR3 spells CASSSRYYEQYF. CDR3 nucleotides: TGTGCCAGCAGCTCGCGATATTACGAGCAGTACTTC.

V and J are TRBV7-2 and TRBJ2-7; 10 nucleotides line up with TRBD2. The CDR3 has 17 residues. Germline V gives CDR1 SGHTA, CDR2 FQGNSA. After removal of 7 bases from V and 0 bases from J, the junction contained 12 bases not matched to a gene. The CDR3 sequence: CASTPAVAGGSSYEQYF. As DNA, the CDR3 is TGTGCCAGCACCCCCGCGGTAGCGGGAGGTTCCTCCTACGAGCAGTACTTC.

CDR3 nucleotides: TGCAGCGCCCAGGGGGCTGGGGCCAACGTCCTGACTTTC. It yields the protein CSAQGAGANVLTF. V is TRBV29-1 and J is TRBJ2-6; 7 nucleotides agree with TRBD1. CDR1 is SQVTM and CDR2 is ANQGSEA in the germline V gene. V trimming: 7 bases; J trimming: 2 bases; junction bases outside the gene matches: 2. This CDR3 contains 13 residues.

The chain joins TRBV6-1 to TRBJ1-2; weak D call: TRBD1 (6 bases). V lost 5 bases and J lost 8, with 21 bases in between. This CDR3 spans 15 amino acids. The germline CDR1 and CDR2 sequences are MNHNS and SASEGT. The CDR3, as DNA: TGTGCCAGCAGTCTATACAGGGAACAAACGGGGGGCTACACCTTC. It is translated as CASSLYREQTGGYTF.

Here the CDR3 reads CASSLELYGQNYGYTF. Written as DNA, the CDR3 is TGTGCCAGCAGCTTAGAGTTATACGGACAGAACTATGGCTACACCTTC. J is TRBJ1-2 and V is TRBV7-9, with D possibly being TRBD1 (6 bases). CDR1 and CDR2 (germline): SEHNR, FQNEAQ (reference sequence). Trimming took off 1 base at V and 2 bases at J, with 14 bases between the two ends. The CDR3 runs 16 residues.

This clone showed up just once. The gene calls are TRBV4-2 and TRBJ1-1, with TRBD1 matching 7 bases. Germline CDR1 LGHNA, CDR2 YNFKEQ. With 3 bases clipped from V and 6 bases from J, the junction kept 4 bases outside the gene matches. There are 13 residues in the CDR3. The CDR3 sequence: CASSHVTGAEAFF. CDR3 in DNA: TGTGCCAGCAGCCACGTTACAGGGGCTGAAGCTTTCTTT.

CDR3 nucleotides: TGTGCCAGCAGCCAAGTTCCCCGGGATGGCTACACCTTC. The encoded protein is CASSQVPRDGYTF. The chain has TRBV14 and TRBJ1-2, with unresolved D. Trimming took off 1 base at V and 6 bases at J, with 9 bases between the two ends. Germline-derived CDR1 and CDR2 are SGHDN and FVKESK. CDR3 length equals 13 residues.

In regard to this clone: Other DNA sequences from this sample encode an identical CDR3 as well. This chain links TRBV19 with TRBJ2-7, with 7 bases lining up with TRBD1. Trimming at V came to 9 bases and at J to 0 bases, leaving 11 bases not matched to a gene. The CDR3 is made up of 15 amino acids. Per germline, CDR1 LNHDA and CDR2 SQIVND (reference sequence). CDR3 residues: CASSAPGQYSYEQYF. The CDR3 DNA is TGTGCCAGCAGTGCACCGGGACAGTACTCCTACGAGCAGTACTTC.

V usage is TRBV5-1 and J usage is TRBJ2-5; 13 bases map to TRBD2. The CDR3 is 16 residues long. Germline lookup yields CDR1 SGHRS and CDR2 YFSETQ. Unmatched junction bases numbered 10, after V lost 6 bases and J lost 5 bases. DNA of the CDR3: TGCGCCAGCAAGTTCAGGACTAGCGGGAGCAGGGAGACCCAGTACTTC. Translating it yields CASKFRTSGSRETQYF.

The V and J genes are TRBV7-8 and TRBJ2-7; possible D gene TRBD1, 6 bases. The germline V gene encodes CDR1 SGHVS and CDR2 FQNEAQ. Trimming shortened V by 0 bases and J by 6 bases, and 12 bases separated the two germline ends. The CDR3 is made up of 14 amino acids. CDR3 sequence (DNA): TGTGCCAGCAGCTTAGCAGGACAGAGTTGCGAGCAGTACTTC. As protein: CASSLAGQSCEQYF.

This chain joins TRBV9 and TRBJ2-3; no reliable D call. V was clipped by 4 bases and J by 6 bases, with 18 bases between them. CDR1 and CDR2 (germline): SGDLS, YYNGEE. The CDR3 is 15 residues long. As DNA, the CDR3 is TGTGCCAGCAGCCCCGCCCATATGACGCGGGATACGCAGTATTTT. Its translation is CASSPAHMTRDTQYF.

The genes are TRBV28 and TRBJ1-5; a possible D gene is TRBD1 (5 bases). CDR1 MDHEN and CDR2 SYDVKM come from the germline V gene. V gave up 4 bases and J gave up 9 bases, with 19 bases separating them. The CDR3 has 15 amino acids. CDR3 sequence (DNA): TGTGCCAGCAGTTCCAGCGAGGGACCCGGGAGGCCCCAGCATTTT. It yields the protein CASSSSEGPGRPQHF.

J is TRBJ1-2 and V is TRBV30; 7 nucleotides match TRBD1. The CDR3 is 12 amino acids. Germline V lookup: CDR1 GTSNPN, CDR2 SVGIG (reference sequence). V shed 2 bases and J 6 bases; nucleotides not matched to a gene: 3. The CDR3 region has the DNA TGTGCCTGGAGTAGGGACAGCCATGGCTACACCTTC. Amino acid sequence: CAWSRDSHGYTF.

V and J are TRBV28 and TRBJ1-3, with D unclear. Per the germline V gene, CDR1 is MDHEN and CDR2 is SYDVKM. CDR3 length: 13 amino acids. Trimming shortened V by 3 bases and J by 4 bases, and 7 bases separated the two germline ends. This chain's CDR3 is CASSFSRGNTIYF. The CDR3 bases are TGTGCCAGCAGTTTCTCCCGGGGAAACACCATATATTTT.